Reported below is one T cell receptor beta chain. CDR3 length equals 17 residues. This specimen comes from a study of blood T cell repertoires in COVID-19. For the study at large: Samples of COVID-19 (acute and convalescent) were obtained from the United States, Italy and Spain. Nucleic acid was either cDNA or gDNA, and it came from T cells, B-cell-depleted T cells, or PBMCs.

Per the original data handling: Reference gene primer amplification in the assay estimated nucleated cell counts. Sequenced by immunoSEQ multiplex PCR; TCRdb stores in-frame clones only, minus some. That table supplies the V and J calls and clone size; D and trimming were determined from the DNA. The sample holds about 250,000 clones, about 89% seen once. This chain uses TRBV21-1 with TRBJ2-3; the DNA was not used to check the table's D call, TRBD2. TRBV21-1 is a pseudogene segment. The clonotype was recovered from a woman aged 55 to 70 who had recovered from COVID-19. Sequencing was carried out using peripheral blood. For the CDR3, the DNA is TGTGCCAGCAGCGCACGACTAGCGGGGCCCTCCGGGGATACGCAGTATTTT. Its protein is CASSARLAGPSGDTQYF.